This is a list of T cell receptor beta chains from one sample in a study of T cell responses to AZD1222 COVID-19 vaccine. Here immunoSEQ multiplex PCR was the method, and the copy in TCRdb shows in-frame clones only, minus some. The sample contains 80,000 or so clones, about 90% of which appear only once. This sample comprised peripheral blood, obtained on day 0 of AZD1222 vaccination. Receptors were obtained from an adult in good health. CDR3s include the opening cysteine and the closing phenylalanine or tryptophan. D genes are given only for firm matches. Size values are once, few and many counts, or a class for expanded clones, and some rows have none.

CASRPGTSGRSSYNEQFF	TGTGCCAGTAGACCCGGGACTAGCGGGAGAAGCTCCTACAATGAGCAGTTCTTC	TRBV7-2	TRBJ2-1	-	TRBD2
CASSETGVKFGEQYF	TGTGCCAGCAGCGAGACAGGGGTCAAGTTTGGCGAGCAGTACTTC	TRBV7-9	TRBJ2-7	-	TRBD1
CASSEGGRSYNEQFF	TGTGCCAGCAGTGAGGGGGGGAGATCCTACAATGAGCAGTTCTTC	TRBV6-1	TRBJ2-1	-	TRBD2
CASSLEVGGNEKLFF	TGTGCCAGCAGCTTAGAGGTGGGGGGAAATGAAAAACTGTTTTTT	TRBV7-9	TRBJ1-4	few	-
CASSFGRSNEKLFF	TGTGCCAGCAGCTTCGGGCGGAGTAATGAAAAACTGTTTTTT	TRBV3-1/TRBV3-2	TRBJ1-4	-	-
CATSRGDGNYGYTF	TGTGCCACCAGCAGAGGCGACGGAAACTATGGCTACACCTTC	TRBV15	TRBJ1-2	-	-
CASSPTLRDEKLFF	TGTGCCAGCAGCCCTACCTTGAGAGATGAAAAACTGTTTTTT	TRBV7-9	TRBJ1-4	once	-
CASIGGETQYF	TGTGCCAGCATTGGGGGAGAGACCCAGTACTTC	TRBV6-5	TRBJ2-5	-	-
CASSQDLTAGGPREQFF	TGCGCCAGCAGCCAAGATCTTACGGCGGGAGGGCCGCGTGAGCAGTTCTTC	TRBV4-3	TRBJ2-1	-	TRBD2
CASSPDRKNTEAFF	TGTGCCAGCAGTCCCGACAGGAAGAACACTGAAGCTTTCTTT	TRBV6-5	TRBJ1-1	once	-
CASTDLGEQYF	TGTGCCAGCACCGACCTCGGCGAGCAGTACTTC	TRBV7-8	TRBJ2-7	-	-
CASSRSSDINEKLFF	TGTGCCAGCTCACGCAGCTCGGATATTAATGAAAAACTGTTTTTT	TRBV18	TRBJ1-4	-	-
CASRRDRGGTDTQYF	TGTGCCAGCAGAAGGGACAGGGGCGGCACAGATACGCAGTATTTT	TRBV16	TRBJ2-3	-	TRBD1
CASSPNPVSQGDQPQHF	TGTGCCAGCTCACCAAATCCGGTCTCGCAAGGGGATCAGCCCCAGCATTTT	TRBV18	TRBJ1-5	-	-
CASSPAVAGVFEQYF	TGCGCCAGCAGCCCGGCGGTAGCGGGAGTCTTCGAGCAGTACTTC	TRBV5-1	TRBJ2-7	-	TRBD2
CAWSVGGSETQYF	TGTGCCTGGAGTGTTGGAGGGAGTGAGACCCAGTACTTC	TRBV30	TRBJ2-5	-	-
CASNSYGYTF	TGTGCCAGCAACTCCTATGGCTACACCTTC	TRBV21-1	TRBJ1-2	-	-
CASSPLQGAGGANVLTF	TGTGCCAGCTCACCACTACAGGGGGCAGGCGGGGCCAACGTCCTGACTTTC	TRBV18	TRBJ2-6	-	TRBD1
CASSLVSGVYGYTF	TGTGCCAGCAGCTTAGTGTCAGGAGTATATGGCTACACCTTC	TRBV7-2	TRBJ1-2	-	-
CASSLVTQSGYTF	TGTGCCAGCAGCTTAGTCACCCAGAGTGGCTACACCTTC	TRBV7-9	TRBJ1-2	-	-
CSVVAGGRVNEQFF	TGCAGCGTTGTAGCGGGAGGGCGAGTTAATGAGCAGTTCTTC	TRBV29-1	TRBJ2-1	-	TRBD2
CASSEAPIQTGSDTIYF	TGTGCCAGCAGTGAAGCCCCAATCCAGACAGGGAGTGACACCATATATTTT	TRBV6-1	TRBJ1-3	-	TRBD1
CASSPGTETQYF	TGTGCCAGCTCTCCCGGAACGGAGACCCAGTACTTC	TRBV18	TRBJ2-5	-	-
CASSQGLDRSWISGTEAFF	TGCGCCAGCAGCCAAGGCCTGGACCGTTCTTGGATATCGGGGACTGAAGCTTTCTTT	TRBV4-1	TRBJ1-1	few	-
CASSLGSGRETQYF	TGTGCCAGCAGCTTAGGATCCGGCCGGGAGACCCAGTACTTC	TRBV7-6	TRBJ2-5	-	-
CASSNRARGHRELFF	TGTGCCAGTAGTAATAGGGCTCGGGGCCACCGGGAGCTGTTTTTT	TRBV19	TRBJ2-2	-	-
CAISATLAGSEQYF	TGTGCCATCAGCGCTACCCTAGCGGGAAGCGAGCAGTACTTC	TRBV10-3	TRBJ2-7	once	TRBD2
CASSSGSGRANYNEQFF	TGTGCCAGCAGCTCAGGTAGCGGGAGGGCCAACTACAATGAGCAGTTCTTC	TRBV7-3	TRBJ2-1	-	TRBD2
CASSQLGQTYYGYTF	TGCGCCAGCAGCCAATTGGGACAGACTTACTATGGCTACACCTTC	TRBV4-3	TRBJ1-2	-	TRBD1
CASSPSGGGNNEQFF	TGTGCCAGCAGCCCGTCGGGGGGGGGCAACAATGAGCAGTTCTTC	TRBV7-9	TRBJ2-1	-	TRBD2
CARPEEHGISEQYF	TGTGCCAGACCTGAGGAACATGGCATCTCCGAGCAGTACTTC	TRBV27	TRBJ2-7	-	-
CASSNRDGYEQYF	TGTGCCAGCAGTAACCGAGACGGTTACGAGCAGTACTTC	TRBV12-3/TRBV12-4	TRBJ2-7	-	-
CAWSVFSGNEQFF	TGTGCCTGGAGTGTATTCAGCGGAAATGAGCAGTTCTTC	TRBV30	TRBJ2-1	-	-
CASSSFGGRREGTGELFF	TGTGCCAGCAGCTCGTTCGGGGGGCGGCGGGAGGGCACCGGGGAGCTGTTTTTT	TRBV7-2	TRBJ2-2	once	TRBD2
CASSQDGRSNSPLHF	TGTGCCAGCAGCCAAGATGGACGGAGTAATTCACCCCTCCACTTT	TRBV14	TRBJ1-6	-	-
CASNGEVKTQYF	TGTGCCAGCAACGGAGAGGTCAAGACCCAGTACTTC	TRBV2	TRBJ2-5	-	-
CASSPILRDTEAFF	TGTGCCAGCAGTCCCATCCTCCGGGACACGGAAGCTTTCTTT	TRBV27	TRBJ1-1	-	-
CASSYTSRTVSYEQYF	TGTGCCAGCAGTTACACCTCTCGGACAGTTTCTTACGAGCAGTACTTC	TRBV6-5	TRBJ2-7	-	-
CASSFTHQSSGANVLTF	TGCGCCAGCAGCTTTACTCATCAGAGCTCTGGGGCCAACGTCCTGACTTTC	TRBV5-1	TRBJ2-6	-	-
CASSPPGQGAEKLFF	TGCGCCAGCAGCCCCCCCGGACAGGGAGCCGAAAAACTGTTTTTT	TRBV4-1	TRBJ1-4	-	TRBD1
CASSTLAITGELFF	TGTGCCAGCAGTACACTAGCGATCACCGGGGAGCTGTTTTTT	TRBV6-2/TRBV6-3	TRBJ2-2	-	TRBD2
CATSRDSGYEQYF	TGTGCCACCTCTCGAGATAGCGGGTACGAGCAGTACTTC	TRBV2	TRBJ2-7	-	TRBD2
CASSHSSTNEKLFF	TGTGCCAGCAGCCACAGTTCAACTAATGAAAAACTGTTTTTT	TRBV7-9	TRBJ1-4	once	-
CASSSHSGGPGELFF	TGTGCCAGCAGCTCCCATAGCGGGGGACCCGGGGAGCTGTTTTTT	TRBV7-3	TRBJ2-2	-	TRBD2
CASSMRQGLTEAFF	TGTGCCAGTAGTATGAGACAGGGTCTCACTGAAGCTTTCTTT	TRBV19	TRBJ1-1	-	TRBD1
CASSSWDRADTIYF	TGTGCCAGCAGCTCCTGGGACAGGGCAGACACCATATATTTT	TRBV5-4	TRBJ1-3	-	TRBD1
CASSGTSSSGGNEQFF	TGTGCCAGCAGTGGGACTAGCAGTTCGGGGGGGAATGAGCAGTTCTTC	TRBV2	TRBJ2-1	-	TRBD2
CASSPTGGAQETQYF	TGTGCCAGCAGTCCCACCGGGGGGGCGCAAGAGACCCAGTACTTC	TRBV5-4	TRBJ2-5	-	TRBD2
CASSRGQGINTDTQYF	TGTGCCAGTAGTAGGGGACAGGGCATCAACACAGATACGCAGTATTTT	TRBV19	TRBJ2-3	-	TRBD1
CATSGNRGTGELFF	TGTGCCACCAGTGGAAATAGGGGAACCGGGGAGCTGTTTTTT	TRBV24-1	TRBJ2-2	-	-
CASSSQGGTYEQYF	TGTGCCAGCAGTTCACAGGGGGGAACCTACGAGCAGTACTTC	TRBV7-2	TRBJ2-7	-	TRBD1
CASSQEPGTDTQYF	TGTGCCAGCAGCCAGGAGCCAGGCACAGATACGCAGTATTTT	TRBV3-1/TRBV3-2	TRBJ2-3	-	-
CASSEPIQHF	TGTGCCAGCAGTGAACCAATCCAGCATTTT	TRBV25-1	TRBJ1-5	-	-
CAISRDNQPQHF	TGTGCCATCAGCCGCGATAATCAGCCCCAGCATTTT	TRBV10-3	TRBJ1-5	-	-
CASSETGFRQPQHF	TGTGCCAGCAGTGAGACAGGGTTCCGTCAGCCCCAGCATTTT	TRBV6-1	TRBJ1-5	-	TRBD1
CAWSVTSGGAEAFF	TGTGCCTGGAGTGTGACCTCAGGGGGAGCTGAAGCTTTCTTT	TRBV30	TRBJ1-1	-	TRBD1
CASSLPGLQDNEQFF	TGTGCCAGCAGCTTACCGGGACTGCAGGACAATGAGCAGTTCTTC	TRBV7-9	TRBJ2-1	-	-